Described below is a single T cell receptor beta chain sequence and its context. Antigen: not known. CDR3 length: 12 residues. Deletions cut 7 bases from V and 1 base from J, with 6 bases between. Per germline, CDR1 SGHRS and CDR2 YFSETQ. The record originates from a study of cytomegalovirus exposure and HLA in healthy donors. Study overall: The 130 or so validation repertoires, a later analysis reported, used the same platform as the roughly 650 repertoires from the first cohort.

Study results and caveats: Investigators reported 150 to 200 TCR beta chains as tied to cytomegalovirus. Most TCR sequences proved rare, with some public TCRs found in many donors.

The repertoire was sequenced with immunoSEQ multiplex PCR; TCRdb's copy has only in-frame clones and lacks some. The data hold approximately 270,000 clones, with about 88% observed a single time. The chain employs TRBV5-1 and TRBJ2-1, with no clear D. Sequencing used PBMCs. This sequence originates from a young man in good health and CMV-seropositive. The chain's CDR3 is CASGSSYNEQFF. The DNA of the CDR3 is TGCGCCAGCGGGTCGTCCTACAATGAGCAGTTCTTC.